The present entry profiles one TCR beta chain with its context. Its antigen is not identified. Data came from immunoSEQ multiplex PCR; TCRdb stores just in-frame clones and leaves some out. The table has 110,000 to 150,000 clones, more than 90% seen once. The data were obtained in a study of T cell responses to AZD1222 COVID-19 vaccine. Germline V lookup: CDR1 MNHEY, CDR2 SMNVEV (reference sequence). V shed 3 bases and J shed 0 bases, with 14 bases lying between them. The CDR3 is 16 residues long. Study outcomes and limitations: Donors were chiefly white British, with a greater number of females, and clonal diversity was perhaps underestimated. Two AZD1222 administrations were followed by greater Spike-specific TCR breadth and depth. Close to half of spike-specific TCRs reportedly recognize unmutated variant regions. AZD1222 recipients seropositive at baseline numbered only six.

V and J are TRBV27 and TRBJ1-1, with D possibly TRBD1 on 6 matching bases. The source material was peripheral blood, sampled on day 0 of AZD1222 vaccination. This sequence was found in an adult in good health. CDR3 sequence: CASSFYQGLVNTEAFF. The CDR3 DNA reads TGTGCCAGCAGTTTTTACCAGGGGTTGGTGAACACTGAAGCTTTCTTT.